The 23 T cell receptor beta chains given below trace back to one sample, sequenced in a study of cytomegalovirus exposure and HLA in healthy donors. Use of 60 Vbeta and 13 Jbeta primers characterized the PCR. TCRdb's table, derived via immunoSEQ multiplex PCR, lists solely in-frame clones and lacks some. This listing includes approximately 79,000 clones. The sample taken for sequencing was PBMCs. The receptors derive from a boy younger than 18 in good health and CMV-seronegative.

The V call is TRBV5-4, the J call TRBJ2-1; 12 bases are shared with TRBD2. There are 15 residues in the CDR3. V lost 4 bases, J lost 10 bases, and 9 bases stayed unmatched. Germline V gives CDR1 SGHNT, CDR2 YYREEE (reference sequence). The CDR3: CASSPASGGVGEQFF. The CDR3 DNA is TGTGCCAGCAGCCCAGCTAGCGGGGGGGTAGGGGAGCAGTTCTTC.

CDR3 sequence: CASSYSSQGGFGIQYF. CDR3 coding DNA: TGTGCCAGCAGTTACTCGAGTCAGGGGGGTTTTGGCATTCAGTACTTC. This chain connects TRBV6-5 to TRBJ2-4; maybe TRBD1 (7 bases). Trimming removed 0 bases at V and 9 bases at J, with 18 bases between. The germline CDR1 and CDR2 sequences are MNHEY and SVGAGI. The CDR3 has 16 amino acids.

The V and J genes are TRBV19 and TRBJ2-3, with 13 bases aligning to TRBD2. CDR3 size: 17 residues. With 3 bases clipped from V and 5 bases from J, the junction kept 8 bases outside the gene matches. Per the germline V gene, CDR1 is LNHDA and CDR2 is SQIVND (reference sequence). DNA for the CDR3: TGTGCCAGTAGTATTGCCCGGACTAGCGGGGGTGGAGATACGCAGTATTTT. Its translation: CASSIARTSGGGDTQYF.

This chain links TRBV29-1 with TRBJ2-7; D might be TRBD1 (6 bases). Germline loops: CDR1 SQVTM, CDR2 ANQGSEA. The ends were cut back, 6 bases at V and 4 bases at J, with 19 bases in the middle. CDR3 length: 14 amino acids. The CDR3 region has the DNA TGCAGCGTCGCCGTGAAGAAAGGGGGTTACGAGCAGTACTTC. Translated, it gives CSVAVKKGGYEQYF.

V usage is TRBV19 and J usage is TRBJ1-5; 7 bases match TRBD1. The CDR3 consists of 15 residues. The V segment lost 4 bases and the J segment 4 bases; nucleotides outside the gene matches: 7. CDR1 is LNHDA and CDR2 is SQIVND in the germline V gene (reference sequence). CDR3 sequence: CASSRRGTDNQPQHF. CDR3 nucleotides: TGTGCCAGTAGTAGGAGGGGGACAGATAATCAGCCCCAGCATTTT.

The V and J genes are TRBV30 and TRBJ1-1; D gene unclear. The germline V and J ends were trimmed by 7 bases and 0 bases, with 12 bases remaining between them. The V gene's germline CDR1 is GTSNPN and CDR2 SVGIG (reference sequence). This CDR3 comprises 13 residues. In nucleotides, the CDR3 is TGTGCCTACCGGGAAAGCCTGAACACTGAAGCTTTCTTT. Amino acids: CAYRESLNTEAFF.

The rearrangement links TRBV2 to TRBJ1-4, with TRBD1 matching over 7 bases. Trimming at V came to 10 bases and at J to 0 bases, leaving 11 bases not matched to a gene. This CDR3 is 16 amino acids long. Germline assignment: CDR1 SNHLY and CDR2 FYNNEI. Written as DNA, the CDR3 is TGTGCCACGAGGAGCCAAACAGGGGCAACTAATGAAAAACTGTTTTTT. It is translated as CATRSQTGATNEKLFF. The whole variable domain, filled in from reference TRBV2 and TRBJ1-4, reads EPEVTQTPSHQVTQMGQEVILRCVPISNHLYFYWYRQILGQKVEFLVSFYNNEISEKSEIFDDQFSVERPDGSNFTLKIRSTKLEDSAMYFCATRSQTGATNEKLFFGSGTQLSVL.

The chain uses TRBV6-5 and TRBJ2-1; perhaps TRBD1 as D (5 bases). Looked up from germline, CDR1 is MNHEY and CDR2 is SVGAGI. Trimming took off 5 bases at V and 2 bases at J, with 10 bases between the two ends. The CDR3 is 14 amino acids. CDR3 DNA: TGTGCCAGCAGTGCCAGGGTTACCTACAATGAGCAGTTCTTC. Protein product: CASSARVTYNEQFF.

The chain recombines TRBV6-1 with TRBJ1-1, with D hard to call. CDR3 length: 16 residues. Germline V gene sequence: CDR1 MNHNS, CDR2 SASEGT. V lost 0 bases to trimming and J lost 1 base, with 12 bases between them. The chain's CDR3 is CASSEAPPGKNTEAFF. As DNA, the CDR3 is TGTGCCAGCAGTGAAGCCCCCCCGGGTAAGAACACTGAAGCTTTCTTT.

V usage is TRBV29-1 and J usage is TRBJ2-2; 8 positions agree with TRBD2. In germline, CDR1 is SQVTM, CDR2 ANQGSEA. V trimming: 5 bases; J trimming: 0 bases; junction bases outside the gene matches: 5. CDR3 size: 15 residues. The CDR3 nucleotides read TGCAGCGTTCCCAAAGCGGGAGCGAACACCGGGGAGCTGTTTTTT. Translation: CSVPKAGANTGELFF.

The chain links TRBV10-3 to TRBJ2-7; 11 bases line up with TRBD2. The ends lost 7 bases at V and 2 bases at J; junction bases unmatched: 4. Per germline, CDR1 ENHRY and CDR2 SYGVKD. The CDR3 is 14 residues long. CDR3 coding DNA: TGTGCCATCACTGCGACTAGCGGGACCTACGAGCAGTACTTC. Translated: CAITATSGTYEQYF.

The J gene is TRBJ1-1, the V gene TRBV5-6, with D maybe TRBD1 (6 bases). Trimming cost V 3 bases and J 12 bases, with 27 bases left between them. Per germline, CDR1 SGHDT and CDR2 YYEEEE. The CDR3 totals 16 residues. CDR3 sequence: CASSSGDNSPLGETFF. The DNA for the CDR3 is TGTGCCAGCAGCTCAGGGGACAACTCACCCCTGGGGGAAACTTTCTTT.

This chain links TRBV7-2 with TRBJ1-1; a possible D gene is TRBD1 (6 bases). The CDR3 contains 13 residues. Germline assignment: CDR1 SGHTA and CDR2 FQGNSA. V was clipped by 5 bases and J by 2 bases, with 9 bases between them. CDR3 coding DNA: TGTGCCAGCAGCGTGACAGGCAACACTGAAGCTTTCTTT. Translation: CASSVTGNTEAFF. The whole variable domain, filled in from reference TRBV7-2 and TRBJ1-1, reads GAGVSQSPSNKVTEKGKDVELRCDPISGHTALYWYRQSLGQGLEFLIYFQGNSAPDKSGLPSDRFSAERTGGSVSTLTIQRTQQEDSAVYLCASSVTGNTEAFFGQGTRLTVV.

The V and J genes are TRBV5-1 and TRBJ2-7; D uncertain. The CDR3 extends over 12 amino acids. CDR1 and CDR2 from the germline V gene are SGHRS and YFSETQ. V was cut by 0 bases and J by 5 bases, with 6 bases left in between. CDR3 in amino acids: CASSLDRNEQYF. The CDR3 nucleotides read TGCGCCAGCAGCTTGGACAGAAACGAGCAGTACTTC.

CDR3 sequence reads: CASSGGPRTGASGNQPQHF. CDR3 sequence (DNA): TGTGCCAGCAGCGGAGGTCCGCGTACAGGGGCATCAGGGAATCAGCCCCAGCATTTT. The V and J genes are TRBV9 and TRBJ1-5, with 7 bases matching TRBD1. The CDR3 totals 19 residues. The germline CDR1 and CDR2 sequences are SGDLS and YYNGEE. J gave up 4 bases and V 3 bases, and 19 bases lay outside the gene matches.

The CDR3 region has the DNA TGCGCCAGCAGCTTGGCAGGGATTGGCGACGAGCAGTACTTC. Protein: CASSLAGIGDEQYF. This chain connects TRBV5-1 to TRBJ2-7, with D possibly being TRBD1 (5 bases). The length of the CDR3 is 14 residues. Germline values: CDR1 SGHRS, CDR2 YFSETQ. Trimming cost V 0 bases and J 5 bases, with 12 bases left between them.

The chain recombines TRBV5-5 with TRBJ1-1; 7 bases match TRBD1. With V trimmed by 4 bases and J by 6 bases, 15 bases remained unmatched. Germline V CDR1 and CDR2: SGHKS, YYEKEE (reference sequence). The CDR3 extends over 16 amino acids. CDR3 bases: TGTGCCAGCAGCAATGACAAAGGACAGGAGGTCCCTGAAGCTTTCTTT. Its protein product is CASSNDKGQEVPEAFF.

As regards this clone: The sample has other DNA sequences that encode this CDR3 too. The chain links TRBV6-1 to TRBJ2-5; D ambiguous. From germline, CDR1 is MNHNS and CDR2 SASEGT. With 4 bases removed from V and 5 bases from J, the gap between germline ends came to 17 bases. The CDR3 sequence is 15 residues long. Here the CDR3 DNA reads TGTGCCAGCAGTGCGTCGCTCACGGCGAGGGAGACCCAGTACTTC. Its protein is CASSASLTARETQYF.

The CDR3 DNA is TGTGCCAGCAGTAAAACCCAAGGGACAGCCGAAAAACTGTTTTTT. Amino acid sequence: CASSKTQGTAEKLFF. V usage is TRBV6-5 and J usage is TRBJ1-4, with 7 positions matching TRBD1. V dropped 5 bases and J dropped 8; count of bases not matched to a gene: 11. In germline, CDR1 is MNHEY, CDR2 SVGAGI. There are 15 residues in the CDR3.

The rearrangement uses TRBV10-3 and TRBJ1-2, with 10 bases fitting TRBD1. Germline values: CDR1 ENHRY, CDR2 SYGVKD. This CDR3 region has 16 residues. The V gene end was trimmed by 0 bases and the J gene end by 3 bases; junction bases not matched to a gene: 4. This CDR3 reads CAISESRTGGHYGYTF. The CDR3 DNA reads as TGTGCCATCAGTGAGTCGAGGACAGGGGGTCACTATGGCTACACCTTC.

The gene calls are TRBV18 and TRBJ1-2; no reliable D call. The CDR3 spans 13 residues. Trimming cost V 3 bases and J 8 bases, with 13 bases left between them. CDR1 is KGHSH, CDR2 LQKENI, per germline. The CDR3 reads CASSPSGRLGYTF. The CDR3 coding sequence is TGTGCCAGCTCACCGTCCGGGAGATTGGGCTACACCTTC. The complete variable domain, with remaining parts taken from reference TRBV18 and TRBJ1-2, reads NAGVMQNPRHLVRRRGQEARLRCSPMKGHSHVYWYRQLPEEGLKFMVYLQKENIIDESGMPKERFSAEFPKEGPSILRIQQVVRGDSAAYFCASSPSGRLGYTFGSGTRLTVV.

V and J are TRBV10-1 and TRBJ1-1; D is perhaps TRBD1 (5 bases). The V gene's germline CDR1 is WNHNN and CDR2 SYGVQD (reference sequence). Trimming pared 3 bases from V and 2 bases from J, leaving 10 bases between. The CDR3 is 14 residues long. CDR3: CASSDRQGNTEAFF. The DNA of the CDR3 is TGCGCCAGCAGTGATCGGCAGGGTAACACTGAAGCTTTCTTT.

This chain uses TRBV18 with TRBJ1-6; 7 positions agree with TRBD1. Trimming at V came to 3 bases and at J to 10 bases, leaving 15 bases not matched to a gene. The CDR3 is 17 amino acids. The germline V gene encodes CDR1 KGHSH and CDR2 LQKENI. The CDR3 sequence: CASSPNLYRGGESPLHF. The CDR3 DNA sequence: TGTGCCAGCTCACCCAATCTTTATCGAGGGGGCGAGTCACCCCTCCACTTT.